This T cell receptor (beta chain) was obtained from a study of identical twins. V lost 6 bases and J 0 bases, leaving 9 bases between the germline ends. The length of the CDR3 is 14 residues. Germline CDR1 ENHRY, CDR2 SYGVKD. TCRdb called the 5' RACE reads again in MiXCR, with one record for every CDR3 protein. The table has around 280,000 distinct CDR3 sequences, under 9.5% seen once; the top ten hold 2.1%. Findings of the study overall: Cord blood beta clonotypes that were abundant carried fewer insertions, and memory repertoires showed no such trend.

Note on this clonotype: Its antigen is not known.

This sample also appeared in a second study, on yellow fever vaccine responses in identical twins.

The TCR comes from a woman between 18 and 30 years old in good health. V and J are TRBV10-3 and TRBJ1-3; possibly TRBD1 for D (5 bases). The sequencing sample was made of memory (CD45RO+) T cells sorted from blood. The DNA for the CDR3 is TGTGCCATCAGGGGGGAACTCTCTGGAAACACCATATATTTT. This translates into CAIRGELSGNTIYF.